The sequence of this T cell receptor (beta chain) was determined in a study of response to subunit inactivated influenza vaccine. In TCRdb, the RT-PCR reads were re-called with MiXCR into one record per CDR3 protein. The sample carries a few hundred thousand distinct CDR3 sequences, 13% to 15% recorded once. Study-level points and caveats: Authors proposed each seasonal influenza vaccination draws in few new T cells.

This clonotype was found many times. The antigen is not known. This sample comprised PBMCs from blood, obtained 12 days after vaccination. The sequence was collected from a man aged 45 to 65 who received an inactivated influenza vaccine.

In DNA, the CDR3 is TGTGCCAGCTCTCAACTAGCGGGGGGATACAATGAGCAGTTCTTC. Protein product: CASSQLAGGYNEQFF. The J gene is TRBJ2-1, the V gene TRBV18; 12 bases are shared with TRBD2. Losses at the gene ends were 6 bases for V and 4 bases for J; bases not matched to a gene: 4. The germline V gene encodes CDR1 KGHSH and CDR2 LQKENI. This CDR3 spans 15 amino acids.